This T cell receptor (beta chain) was observed in a study of regulatory T cells in long-lasting Graves disease. iRepertoire HTBI primers and Arm-PCR of CDR3 regions built TCR beta libraries. Each CDR3 protein is one row after TCRdb ran MiXCR on the multiplex PCR reads. The sample has about 450,000 distinct CDR3 sequences; around 15% are singletons. Sample time point: newly diagnosed GD, antithyroid drugs for less than 3 months. Researchers made the TCR library from RNA that was extracted from PBMCs. Recruitment took place at an endocrinology department in Xi'an, China. The CDR3 is made up of 13 amino acids. CDR1 and CDR2 from the germline V gene are SGHTA and FQGNSA. Deletions cut 1 base from V and 5 bases from J, with 5 bases between. Another study also made use of these data, one on T cells in Graves' hyperthyroidism and ophthalmopathy. That source reports: Newly diagnosed hyperthyroidism, duration under 2 months, in patients aged 18 to 65. Blood also contained most expanded thyroid clonotypes above 0.001. Ophthalmopathy, which appeared later, was predicted by the model a median 6.5 months before onset.

The specimen comprised peripheral blood mononuclear cells (PBMCs), sampled at new diagnosis, from a patient treated with antithyroid drugs. The chain links TRBV7-2 to TRBJ1-4; D remains ambiguous. The source of this sequence is a woman between 50 and 59 years old with Graves disease. The CDR3 is CASSLERNEKLFF. The CDR3 DNA follows: TGTGCCAGCAGCTTAGAAAGGAATGAAAAACTGTTTTTT.